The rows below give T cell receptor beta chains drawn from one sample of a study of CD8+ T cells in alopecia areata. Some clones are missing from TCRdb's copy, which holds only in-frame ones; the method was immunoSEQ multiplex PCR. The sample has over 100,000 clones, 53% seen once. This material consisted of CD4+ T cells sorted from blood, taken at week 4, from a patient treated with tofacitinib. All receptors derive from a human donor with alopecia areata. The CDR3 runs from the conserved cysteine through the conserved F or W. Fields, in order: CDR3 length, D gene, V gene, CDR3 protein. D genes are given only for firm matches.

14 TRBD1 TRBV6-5 CASRTGTGNEKLFF
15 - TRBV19 CASSQLASSYNEQFF
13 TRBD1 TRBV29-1 CSAPGQGGEKLFF
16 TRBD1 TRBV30 CAWRTGVGDWNSPLHF
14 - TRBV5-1 CASSLNVGSYEQYF
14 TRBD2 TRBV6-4 CASSEAGGADTQYF
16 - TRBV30 CAWDRYRGSSGNTIYF
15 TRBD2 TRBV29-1 CSVARLAGGTDTQYF
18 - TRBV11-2 CASSLLAVGRDLRDTQYF
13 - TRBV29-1 CSVEVASWKTQYF
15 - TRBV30 CAWRPPGIHTGELFF
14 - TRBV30 CALRGPSSGNTIYF
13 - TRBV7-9 CASSMGVQYTQYF
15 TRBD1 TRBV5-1 CASSLLGQANTEAFF
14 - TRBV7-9 CASSPGQTNSPLHF
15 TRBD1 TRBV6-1 CASSRDRAPTDTQYF
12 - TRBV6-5 CASSWGPETQYF
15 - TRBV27 CASSLISGVKNIQYF
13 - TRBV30 CAWSVQGTTEAFF
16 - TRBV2 CASVNHRDLPNQPQHF
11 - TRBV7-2 CASSFSEKLFF
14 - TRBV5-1 CASSLAGSTQGYTF
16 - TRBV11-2 CASSLTGAGTNYGYTF
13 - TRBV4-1 CASSQLRGNTIYF
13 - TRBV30 CAWSIRMNTEAFF